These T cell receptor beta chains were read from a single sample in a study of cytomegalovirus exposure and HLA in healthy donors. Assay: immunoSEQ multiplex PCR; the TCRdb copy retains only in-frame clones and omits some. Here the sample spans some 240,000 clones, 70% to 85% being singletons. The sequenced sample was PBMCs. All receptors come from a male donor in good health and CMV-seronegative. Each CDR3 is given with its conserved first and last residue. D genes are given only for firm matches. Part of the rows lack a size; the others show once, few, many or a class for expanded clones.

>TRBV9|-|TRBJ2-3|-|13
CASGRSVADTQYF
TGTGCCAGCGGCCGGAGTGTGGCAGATACGCAGTATTTT
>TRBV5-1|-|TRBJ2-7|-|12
CASSLDYYEQYF
TGCGCCAGCAGCTTGGATTACTACGAGCAGTACTTC
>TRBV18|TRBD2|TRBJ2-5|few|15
CASSPLAGFQETQYF
TGTGCCAGCTCACCTTTAGCGGGGTTCCAAGAGACCCAGTACTTC
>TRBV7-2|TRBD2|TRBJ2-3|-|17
CASSLDPGLGAGDTQYF
TGTGCCAGCAGCTTAGACCCGGGACTAGGGGCTGGAGATACGCAGTATTTT
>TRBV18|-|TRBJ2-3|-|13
CASSSGPGDTQYF
TGTGCCAGCTCAAGCGGGCCGGGGGATACGCAGTATTTT
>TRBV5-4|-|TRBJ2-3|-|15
CASSQTPWGTDTQYF
TGTGCCAGCAGCCAGACACCTTGGGGCACAGATACGCAGTATTTT
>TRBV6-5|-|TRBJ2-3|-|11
CASSPGDTQYF
TGTGCCAGCAGCCCCGGGGATACGCAGTATTTT
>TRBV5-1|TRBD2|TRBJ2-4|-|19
CASSGGGLAGVWAKNIQYF
TGCGCCAGCAGCGGCGGAGGGCTAGCGGGAGTCTGGGCCAAAAACATTCAGTACTTC
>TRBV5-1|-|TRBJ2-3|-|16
CASSLGASLRTDTQYF
TGCGCCAGCAGCTTGGGGGCTAGCCTTCGGACAGATACGCAGTATTTT
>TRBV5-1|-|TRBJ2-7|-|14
CASSLDSLPGEQYF
TGCGCCAGCAGCTTGGACTCCCTCCCGGGAGAGCAGTACTTC
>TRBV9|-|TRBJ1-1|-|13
CASSPRGWTEAFF
TGTGCCAGCAGCCCAAGGGGGTGGACTGAAGCTTTCTTT
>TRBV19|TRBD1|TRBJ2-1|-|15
CASSTDRGSYNEQFF
TGTGCCAGTAGTACCGACAGGGGTTCCTACAATGAGCAGTTCTTC
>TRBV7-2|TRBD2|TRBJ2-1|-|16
CASSRRSGRRSNEQFF
TGTGCCAGCAGCCGAAGAAGCGGGAGACGGAGCAATGAGCAGTTCTTC
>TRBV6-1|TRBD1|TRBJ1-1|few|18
CASSDLVPGQHMNTEAFF
TGTGCCAGCAGTGATTTAGTCCCGGGACAGCATATGAACACTGAAGCTTTCTTT
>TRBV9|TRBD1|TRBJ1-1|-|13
CASQDRAGTEAFF
TGTGCCAGCCAGGACAGGGCGGGCACTGAAGCTTTCTTT
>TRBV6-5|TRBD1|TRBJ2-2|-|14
CATTFGQGDGWMFF
TGTGCCACCACTTTTGGACAGGGGGACGGGTGGATGTTTTTT
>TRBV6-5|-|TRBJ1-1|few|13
CASGPHRETEAFF
TGTGCCAGCGGGCCGCACCGGGAAACTGAAGCTTTCTTT
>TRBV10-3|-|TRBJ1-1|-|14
CAISEGGSGTEAFF
TGTGCCATCAGTGAGGGGGGGTCGGGAACTGAAGCTTTCTTT
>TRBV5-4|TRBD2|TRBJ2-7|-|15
CASSRGASGPREQYF
TGTGCCAGCAGCCGGGGGGCTAGCGGGCCTCGCGAGCAGTACTTC
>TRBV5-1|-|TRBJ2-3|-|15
CASSLDGFSTDTQYF
TGCGCCAGTAGCTTGGACGGGTTTAGCACAGATACGCAGTATTTT
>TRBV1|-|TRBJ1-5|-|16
CTSSLPGQCSNQPQHF
TGCACCAGCAGCCTCCCGGGACAGTGCAGCAATCAGCCCCAGCATTTT
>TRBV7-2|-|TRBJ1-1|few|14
CASGSAGRNTEAFF
TGTGCCAGCGGGTCGGCGGGTCGGAACACTGAAGCTTTCTTT
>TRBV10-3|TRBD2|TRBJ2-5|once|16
CAISPLAGGTQETQYF
TGTGCCATCAGTCCTTTAGCGGGAGGTACGCAAGAGACCCAGTACTTC
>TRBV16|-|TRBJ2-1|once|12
CASSSVGNEQFF
TGTGCCAGCAGCTCGGTTGGCAATGAGCAGTTCTTC
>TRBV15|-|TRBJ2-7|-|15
CATSRDLGNSYEQYF
TGTGCCACCAGCAGAGATCTGGGCAACTCCTACGAGCAGTACTTC